This T cell receptor (beta chain) was retrieved from a study of T cell responses to AZD1222 COVID-19 vaccine. The V gene lost 2 bases and the J gene lost 6 bases, with 5 bases spanning the gap. CDR1 is SEHNR and CDR2 is FQNEAQ in the germline V gene (reference sequence). The CDR3 is 12 residues long. This clone was observed once. Generated by immunoSEQ multiplex PCR, the TCRdb table keeps only in-frame clones and is missing some. Of about 70,000 clones listed, about four fifths are singletons. This clonotype was sampled from an adult who received the AZD1222 COVID-19 vaccine. Specimen: peripheral blood, collected 28 days after the second AZD1222 dose. The chain couples TRBV7-9 to TRBJ1-3; D is ambiguous. The CDR3 nucleotides are TGTGCCAGCAGCTTATCGTCAAACACCATATATTTT. The encoded protein is CASSLSSNTIYF.